A selection of T cell receptor beta chains follows, all from one sample in a study of T cells in Graves' hyperthyroidism and ophthalmopathy. MiXCR, run by TCRdb on the multiplex PCR reads, gives a single entry per CDR3 protein. The table includes about 130,000 distinct CDR3 sequences, less than 25% detected once. Sequenced input: blood. These receptors were taken from a woman aged 45-65 years with Graves' hyperthyroidism that later progressed to Graves' ophthalmopathy. CDR3s include the opening cysteine and the closing phenylalanine or tryptophan. A D gene is named only where the DNA matches it firmly. A row's size may be missing; if present it is once, few, many or a size class.

CDR3aa,CDR3nt,v_gene,j_gene,d_gene,abundance
CASRTEGSYNEQFF,TGTGCCAGCAGGACCGAGGGATCCTACAATGAGCAGTTCTTC,TRBV2,TRBJ2-1,NA,many
CASSPPQTKNIQYF,TGTGCCAGCAGCCCCCCTCAGACTAAGAACATTCAGTACTTC,TRBV9,TRBJ2-4,NA,few
CASSPPTGLSYYGYTF,TGTGCCAGCAGCCCGCCGACAGGTCTCAGTTACTATGGCTACACCTTC,TRBV3-1,TRBJ1-2,NA,many
CASSYSWTVGNTIYF,TGTGCCAGCAGTTACTCGTGGACAGTTGGAAACACCATATATTTT,TRBV6-6,TRBJ1-3,NA,many
CASKRRGLDTGELFF,TGTGCCAGTAAGAGGAGGGGGCTGGACACCGGGGAGCTGTTTTTT,TRBV19,TRBJ2-2,NA,few
CASSESGETQYF,TGCGCCAGCAGTGAGTCGGGAGAGACCCAGTACTTC,TRBV10-2,TRBJ2-5,NA,many
CATFLTGASEQYF,TGTGCCACGTTTCTGACCGGGGCAAGCGAGCAGTACTTC,TRBV28,TRBJ2-7,NA,many
CSADLTGVGGYTF,TGCAGTGCTGACTTGACAGGGGTGGGTGGCTACACCTTC,TRBV20-1,TRBJ1-2,TRBD1,many
CSASNEQFF,TGCAGTGCTAGCAATGAGCAGTTCTTC,TRBV20-1,TRBJ2-1,NA,few
CASSYPGLAGDGVSSTDTQYF,TGTGCCAGCAGTTACCCGGGACTAGCGGGAGACGGGGTCTCTAGCACAGATACGCAGTATTTT,TRBV2,TRBJ2-3,TRBD2,NA
CASSLRPGLAGGFVQYEQYF,TGTGCCAGCAGTCTGAGGCCGGGACTAGCGGGAGGATTCGTACAGTACGAGCAGTACTTC,TRBV28,TRBJ2-7,TRBD2,medium-sized
CASGYRVSVYTQYF,TGTGCCAGTGGGTACAGGGTCTCGGTATATACGCAGTATTTT,TRBV27,TRBJ2-3,NA,many
CSASGLQGNTEAFF,TGCAGTGCTAGTGGGCTGCAGGGGAACACTGAAGCTTTCTTT,TRBV20-1,TRBJ1-1,NA,many
CASKGTGQGYNYGYTF,TGTGCCAGCAAGGGGACCGGACAGGGGTATAACTATGGCTACACCTTC,TRBV6-1,TRBJ1-2,TRBD1,NA
CASSPPAGQSTDTQYF,TGTGCCAGCTCACCGCCCGCGGGACAGAGCACAGATACGCAGTATTTT,TRBV18,TRBJ2-3,NA,NA
CSAPSGSSPNEQFF,TGCAGTGCTCCAAGCGGGAGTTCCCCCAATGAGCAGTTCTTC,TRBV20-1,TRBJ2-1,TRBD2,NA
CASSPRTGNHGYTF,TGCGCCAGCAGCCCACGGACAGGGAACCATGGCTACACCTTC,TRBV5-1,TRBJ1-2,TRBD1,few
CASSQDPGSYEQYF,TGCGCCAGCAGCCAAGATCCAGGCTCCTACGAGCAGTACTTC,TRBV4-1,TRBJ2-7,NA,few
CSARWDRGNSPLHF,TGCAGTGCTAGATGGGACAGGGGTAATTCACCCCTCCACTTT,TRBV20-1,TRBJ1-6,TRBD1,few
CASGQGASTEAFF,TGTGCCAGCGGACAAGGGGCAAGCACTGAAGCTTTCTTT,TRBV7-3,TRBJ1-1,NA,many
CASSLPATGANVLTF,TGTGCCAGCAGCTTACCAGCCACTGGGGCCAACGTCCTGACTTTC,TRBV7-3,TRBJ2-6,NA,many
CASTRTGASYEQYF,TGTGCCAGCACCCGGACAGGGGCCTCCTACGAGCAGTACTTC,TRBV6-1,TRBJ2-7,TRBD1,many